The clone carrying this T cell receptor (beta chain) was observed a single time. TCRdb keeps only in-frame clones here, not all; method: immunoSEQ multiplex PCR. In the table there are 70,000 or so clones, approximately 91% of which are singletons. The CDR3 spans 14 residues. Germline lookup yields CDR1 MDHEN and CDR2 SYDVKM. The data originate from a study of OX40 agonist ivuxolimab in advanced cancers. Overall study context: The patients' treatment was ivuxolimab, an agonistic anti-OX40 (CD134) antibody. Earlier anti-PD-1, anti-PD-L1 or anti-CTLA-4 therapy was permitted; under 50% had received some.

The sequenced sample was CD4+ or CD8+ T cells sorted from blood, obtained in a trial of the OX40 agonist ivuxolimab. This chain uses TRBV28 with TRBJ2-5; weak D call: TRBD2 (5 bases). The J call may be wrong; the DNA end is better matched by TRBJ2-7. The source of this sequence is an adult with an advanced solid tumor such as melanoma, head and neck, liver or kidney cancer. CDR3 loop: CASSFGESPYEQYF. The CDR3 nucleotides read TGTGCCAGCAGTTTTGGGGAGAGTCCCTACGAGCAGTACTTC.